This TCR beta chain was obtained from a study of shared clonotypes between healthy human individuals. In this sample, this clone turned up a few times. This CDR3 is 14 amino acids long. Germline values: CDR1 SGHDN, CDR2 FVKESK. The V end was cut by 4 bases, the J end by 8 bases, with 15 bases between. Measured with immunoSEQ multiplex PCR; TCRdb has only the in-frame clones, and not every one. The sample lists over 75,000 clones; 68% were seen once. This sequence was found in a man aged 30-40 years in good health. The chain links TRBV14 to TRBJ2-1; D possibly matches TRBD1 or TRBD2 (5 bases each). Material for sequencing was memory CD8+ T cells sorted from blood. Subset noted: CD45RO+ cells pooled with CCR7-negative TemRA cells. CDR3 DNA sequence: TGTGCCAGCAGCCCCGGGACCCCGAGGGATGAGCAGTTCTTC. Translating gives CASSPGTPRDEQFF.